A selection of T cell receptor beta chains follows, all from one sample in a study of cytomegalovirus exposure and HLA in healthy donors. TCRdb's table, derived via immunoSEQ multiplex PCR, lists solely in-frame clones and lacks some. There are 40,000 to 55,000 clones in the sample; 81% occur only once, and about 2.5% lies in the top ten. The source material was PBMCs. These TCRs come from a boy aged 5 to 17 in good health and CMV-seropositive. Each CDR3 is given with its conserved first and last residue.

TRBV6-6,TRBJ2-3,CASSSWADTDTQYF
TRBV11-2,TRBJ2-1,CASSQLAGAYNEQFF
TRBV6-6,TRBJ2-2,CASSPYIPGELFF
TRBV18,TRBJ2-5,CASSPGQVPRETQYF
TRBV7-6,TRBJ2-7,CASSSKKAGREQYF
TRBV15,TRBJ2-6,CAVTPGSGANVLTF
TRBV5-6,TRBJ1-1,CASSSRLNTEAFF
TRBV7-3,TRBJ1-2,CASSCFFGTGGDKFLGGYTF
TRBV5-4,TRBJ2-3,CASSLPTSGRTDTQYF
TRBV13,TRBJ2-7,CASSFGYEQYF
TRBV11-2,TRBJ2-7,CASSLWSTGKVSYEQYF
TRBV7-9,TRBJ2-1,CSSTGDLGHEQFF
TRBV9,TRBJ2-3,CASSVAGGRRDTQYF
TRBV18,TRBJ2-5,CASSPGLAETQYF
TRBV9,TRBJ2-3,CASSGLAGEDTQYF
TRBV27,TRBJ2-1,CASSLSLPSGGAFEQFF
TRBV18,TRBJ1-3,CASSPAGVEHTIYF
TRBV15,TRBJ1-5,CATSRDPAGDVPQHF
TRBV7-9,TRBJ2-2,CASSLEFRTDYTGELFF
TRBV10-3,TRBJ1-4,CAISEAEPGGEKLFF
TRBV28,TRBJ2-7,CATRGSEIEQYF
TRBV7-9,TRBJ2-6,CASSLGGAGANVLTF
TRBV11-2,TRBJ2-3,CASSPGVGMNTQYF
TRBV4-1,TRBJ2-3,CASSPRGGTSTDTQYF
TRBV19,TRBJ1-1,CASSIRVVRGSLRNTEAFF
TRBV13,TRBJ2-3,CASRFPQRGADTQYF
TRBV5-1,TRBJ2-1,CASTPVSGGLYNEQFF
TRBV4-1,TRBJ2-7,CASSDQPPGAGIGYEQYF
TRBV5-6,TRBJ2-1,CASSPDWHEQFF
TRBV10-3,TRBJ1-1,CAISDRQSSRVGF
TRBV7-9,TRBJ2-5,CASRTGTKETQYF
TRBV5-6,TRBJ2-7,CASSLAGTAEQYF
TRBV5-1,TRBJ1-2,CASSLGGTGSWSGYTF
TRBV10-2,TRBJ1-5,CATRQNSNQPQHF
TRBV9,TRBJ2-5,CASSLEGAVEGETQYF
TRBV19,TRBJ2-7,CASSMGWRDSTYEQYF
TRBV5-4,TRBJ2-7,CASSSQGGSYEQYF
TRBV19,TRBJ2-3,CASSVAVGSADTQYF
TRBV5-1,TRBJ2-1,CASSLGGGTSYNEQFF
TRBV29-1,TRBJ1-2,CSVEGAANYGYTF
TRBV15,TRBJ2-1,CATSTLFSGQDNEQFF